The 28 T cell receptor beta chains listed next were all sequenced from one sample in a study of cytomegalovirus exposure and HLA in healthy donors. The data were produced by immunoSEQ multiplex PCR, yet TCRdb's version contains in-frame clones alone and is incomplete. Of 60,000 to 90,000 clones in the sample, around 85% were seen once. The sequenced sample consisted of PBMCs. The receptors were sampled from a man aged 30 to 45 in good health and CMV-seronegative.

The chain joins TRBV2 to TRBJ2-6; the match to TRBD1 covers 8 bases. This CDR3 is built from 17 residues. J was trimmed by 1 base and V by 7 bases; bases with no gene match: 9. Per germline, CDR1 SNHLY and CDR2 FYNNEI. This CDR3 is CASNSGRGRSGANVLTF. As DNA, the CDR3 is TGTGCCAGCAACTCGGGCAGGGGGCGTTCTGGGGCCAACGTCCTGACTTTC.

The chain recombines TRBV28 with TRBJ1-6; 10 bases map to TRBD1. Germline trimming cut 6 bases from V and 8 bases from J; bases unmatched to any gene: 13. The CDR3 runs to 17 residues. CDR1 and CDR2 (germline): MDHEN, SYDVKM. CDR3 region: CASRRTTGGAGDSPLHF. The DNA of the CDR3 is TGTGCCAGCAGGCGGACGACAGGGGGCGCCGGGGATTCACCCCTCCACTTT.

The CDR3 here is CAIVRYLAGAKRPDYNEQFF. In DNA, the CDR3 is TGTGCCATCGTAAGGTATCTAGCGGGAGCAAAACGGCCGGACTACAATGAGCAGTTCTTC. The chain couples TRBV10-3 to TRBJ2-1; 10 nucleotides agree with TRBD2. Germline-derived CDR1 and CDR2 are ENHRY and SYGVKD. Trimming removed 8 bases from V and 3 bases from J; junction bases left unmatched: 22. This CDR3 has 20 residues.

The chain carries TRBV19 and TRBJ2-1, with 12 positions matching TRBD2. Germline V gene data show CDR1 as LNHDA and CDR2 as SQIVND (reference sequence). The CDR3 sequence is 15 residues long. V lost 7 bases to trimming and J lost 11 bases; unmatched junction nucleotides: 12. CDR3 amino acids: CASTNLAGGPRKQFF. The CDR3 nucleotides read TGTGCCAGTACCAATCTAGCGGGAGGGCCTCGAAAGCAGTTCTTC.

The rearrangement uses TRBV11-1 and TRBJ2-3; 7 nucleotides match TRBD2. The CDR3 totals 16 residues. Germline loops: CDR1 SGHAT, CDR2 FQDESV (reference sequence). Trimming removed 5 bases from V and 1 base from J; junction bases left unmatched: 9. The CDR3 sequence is CASSPDLAGGTDTQYF. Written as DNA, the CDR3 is TGTGCCAGCAGCCCCGACTTAGCGGGTGGCACAGATACGCAGTATTTT. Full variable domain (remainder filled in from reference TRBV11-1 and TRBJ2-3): EAEVAQSPRYKITEKSQAVAFWCDPISGHATLYWYRQILGQGPELLVQFQDESVVDDSQLPKDRFSAERLKGVDSTLKIQPAELGDSAMYLCASSPDLAGGTDTQYFGPGTRLTVL.

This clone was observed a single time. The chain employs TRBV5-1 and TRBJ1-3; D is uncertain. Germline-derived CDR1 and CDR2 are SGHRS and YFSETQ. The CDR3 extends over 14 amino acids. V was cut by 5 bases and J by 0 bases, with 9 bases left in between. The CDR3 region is CASRSHSSGNTIYF. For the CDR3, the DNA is TGCGCCAGCAGATCTCACAGCTCTGGAAACACCATATATTTT.

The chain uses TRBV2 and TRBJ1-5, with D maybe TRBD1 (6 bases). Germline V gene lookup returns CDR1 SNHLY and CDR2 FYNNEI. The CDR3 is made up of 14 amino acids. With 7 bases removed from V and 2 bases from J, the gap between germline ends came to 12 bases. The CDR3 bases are TGTGCCAGCAAACAGGGAAGGGGCAATCAGCCCCAGCATTTT. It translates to CASKQGRGNQPQHF.

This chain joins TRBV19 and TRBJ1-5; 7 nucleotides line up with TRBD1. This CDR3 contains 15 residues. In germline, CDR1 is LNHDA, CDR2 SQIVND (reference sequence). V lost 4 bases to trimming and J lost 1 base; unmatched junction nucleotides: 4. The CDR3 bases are TGTGCCAGTAGTACAGAGGGGGCGAGCAATCAGCCCCAGCATTTT. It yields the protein CASSTEGASNQPQHF.

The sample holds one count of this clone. The CDR3: CASSPGQGARDEQYF. In nucleotides, the CDR3 is TGTGCCAGCTCACCAGGACAGGGGGCGCGGGACGAGCAGTACTTC. The chain joins TRBV18 to TRBJ2-7, with 11 bases identical to TRBD1. The germline V gene has CDR1 KGHSH and CDR2 LQKENI. This CDR3 contains 15 residues. J was trimmed by 5 bases and V by 2 bases; bases with no gene match: 5.

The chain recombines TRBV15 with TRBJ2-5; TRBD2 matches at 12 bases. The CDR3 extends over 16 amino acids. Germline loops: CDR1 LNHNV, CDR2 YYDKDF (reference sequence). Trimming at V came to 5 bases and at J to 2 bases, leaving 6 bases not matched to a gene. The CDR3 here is CATSVLAGGQQETQYF. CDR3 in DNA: TGTGCCACCAGCGTACTAGCGGGGGGCCAACAAGAGACCCAGTACTTC.

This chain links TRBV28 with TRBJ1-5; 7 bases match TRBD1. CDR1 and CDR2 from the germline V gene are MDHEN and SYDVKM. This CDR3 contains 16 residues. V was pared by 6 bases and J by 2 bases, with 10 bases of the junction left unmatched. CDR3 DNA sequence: TGTGCCAGCAGCCCCGGTACAGGGGTTGGCAATCAGCCCCAGCATTTT. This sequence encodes CASSPGTGVGNQPQHF.

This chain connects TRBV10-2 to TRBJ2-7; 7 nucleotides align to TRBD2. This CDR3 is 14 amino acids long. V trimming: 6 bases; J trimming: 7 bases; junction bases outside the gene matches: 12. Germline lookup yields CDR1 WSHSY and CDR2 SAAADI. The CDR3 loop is CASSGGREKGEQYV. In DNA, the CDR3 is TGCGCCAGCAGCGGGGGGAGGGAGAAAGGGGAGCAGTACGTC.

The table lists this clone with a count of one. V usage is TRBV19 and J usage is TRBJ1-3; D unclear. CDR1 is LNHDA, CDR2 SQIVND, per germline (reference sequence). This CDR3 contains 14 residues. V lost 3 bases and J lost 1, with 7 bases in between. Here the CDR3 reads CASSMQDSGNTIYF. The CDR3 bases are TGTGCCAGTAGTATGCAGGATTCTGGAAACACCATATATTTT.

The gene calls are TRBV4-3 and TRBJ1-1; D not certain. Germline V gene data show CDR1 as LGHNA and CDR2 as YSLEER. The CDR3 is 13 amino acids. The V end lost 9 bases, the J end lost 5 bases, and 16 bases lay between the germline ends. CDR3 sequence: CASGGQAGTEAFF. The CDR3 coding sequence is TGCGCCAGTGGAGGCCAGGCTGGGACTGAAGCTTTCTTT.

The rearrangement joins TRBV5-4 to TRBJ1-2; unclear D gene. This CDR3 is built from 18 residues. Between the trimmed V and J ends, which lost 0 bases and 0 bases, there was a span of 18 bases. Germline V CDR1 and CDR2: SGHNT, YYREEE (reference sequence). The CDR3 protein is CASSLEGADYLSNYGYTF. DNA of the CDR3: TGTGCCAGCAGCTTGGAGGGCGCAGACTACCTCTCTAACTATGGCTACACCTTC.

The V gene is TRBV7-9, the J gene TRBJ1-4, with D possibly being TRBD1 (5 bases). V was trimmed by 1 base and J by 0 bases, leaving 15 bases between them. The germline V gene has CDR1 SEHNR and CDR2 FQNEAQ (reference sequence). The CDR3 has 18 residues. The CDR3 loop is CASSLGFRVVATNEKLFF. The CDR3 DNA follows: TGTGCCAGCAGCTTAGGCTTCAGGGTAGTCGCAACTAATGAAAAACTGTTTTTT.

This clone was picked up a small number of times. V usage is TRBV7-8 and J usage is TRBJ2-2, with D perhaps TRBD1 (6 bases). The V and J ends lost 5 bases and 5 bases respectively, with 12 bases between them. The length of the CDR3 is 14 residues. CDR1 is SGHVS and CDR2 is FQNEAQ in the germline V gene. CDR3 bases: TGTGCCAGCAGCCCCCGGACAGCGACCGGGGAGCTGTTTTTT. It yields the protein CASSPRTATGELFF.

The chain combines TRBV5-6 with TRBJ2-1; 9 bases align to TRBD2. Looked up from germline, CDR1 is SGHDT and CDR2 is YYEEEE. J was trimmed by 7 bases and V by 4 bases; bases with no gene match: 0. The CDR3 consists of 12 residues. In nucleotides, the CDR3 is TGTGCCAGCAGCACTAGCGGGAATGAGCAGTTCTTC. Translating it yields CASSTSGNEQFF.

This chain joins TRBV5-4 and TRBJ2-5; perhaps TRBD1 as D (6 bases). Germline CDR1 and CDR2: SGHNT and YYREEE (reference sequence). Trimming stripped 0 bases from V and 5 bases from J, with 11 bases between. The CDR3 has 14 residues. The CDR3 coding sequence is TGTGCCAGCAGCTTGGGTACAGGGTGGGAGACCCAGTACTTC. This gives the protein CASSLGTGWETQYF. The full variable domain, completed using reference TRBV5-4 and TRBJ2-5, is ETGVTQSPTHLIKTRGQQVTLRCSSQSGHNTVSWYQQALGQGPQFIFQYYREEENGRGNFPPRFSGLQFPNYSSELNVNALELDDSALYLCASSLGTGWETQYFGPGTRLLVL.

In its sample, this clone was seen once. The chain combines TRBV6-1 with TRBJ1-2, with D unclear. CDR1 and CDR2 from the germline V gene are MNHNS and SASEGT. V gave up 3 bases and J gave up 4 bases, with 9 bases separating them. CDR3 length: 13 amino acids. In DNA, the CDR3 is TGTGCCAGCAGTGAGGAGGCCTTCTATGGCTACACCTTC. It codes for CASSEEAFYGYTF.

Here the CDR3 reads CAWSLPKGWAGGAFF. The CDR3, as DNA: TGTGCCTGGAGTCTACCTAAGGGGTGGGCAGGTGGAGCTTTCTTT. The chain joins TRBV30 to TRBJ1-1; tentatively, D is TRBD1 (5 bases). This CDR3 is built from 15 residues. Trimming stripped 2 bases from V and 10 bases from J, with 23 bases between. Germline CDR1 and CDR2: GTSNPN and SVGIG (reference sequence).

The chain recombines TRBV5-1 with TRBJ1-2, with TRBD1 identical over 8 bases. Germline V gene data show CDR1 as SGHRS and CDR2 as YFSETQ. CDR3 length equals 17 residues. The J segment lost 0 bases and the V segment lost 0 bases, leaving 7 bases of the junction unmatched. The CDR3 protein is CASSLARQGPANYGYTF. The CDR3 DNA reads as TGCGCCAGCAGCTTGGCCCGACAGGGGCCAGCTAACTATGGCTACACCTTC.

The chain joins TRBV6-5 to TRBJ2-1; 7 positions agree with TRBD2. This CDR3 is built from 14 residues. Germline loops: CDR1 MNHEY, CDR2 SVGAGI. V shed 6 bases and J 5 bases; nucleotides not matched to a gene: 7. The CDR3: CASRRGGGNNEQFF. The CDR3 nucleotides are TGTGCCAGCAGACGGGGCGGGGGTAACAATGAGCAGTTCTTC.

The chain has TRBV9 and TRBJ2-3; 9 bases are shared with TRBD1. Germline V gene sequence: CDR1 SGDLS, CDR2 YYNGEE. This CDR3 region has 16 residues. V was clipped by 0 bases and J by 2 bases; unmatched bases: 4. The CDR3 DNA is TGTGCCAGCAGCGTAGTGGGACAGGGAAACACAGATACGCAGTATTTT. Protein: CASSVVGQGNTDTQYF.

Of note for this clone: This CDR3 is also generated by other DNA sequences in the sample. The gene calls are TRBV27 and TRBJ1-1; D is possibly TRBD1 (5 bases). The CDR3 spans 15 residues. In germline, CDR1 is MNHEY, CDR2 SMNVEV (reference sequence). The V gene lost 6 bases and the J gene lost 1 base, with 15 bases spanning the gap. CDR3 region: CASSKGQGWNTEAFF. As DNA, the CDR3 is TGTGCCAGCAGCAAAGGGCAGGGTTGGAACACTGAAGCTTTCTTT.

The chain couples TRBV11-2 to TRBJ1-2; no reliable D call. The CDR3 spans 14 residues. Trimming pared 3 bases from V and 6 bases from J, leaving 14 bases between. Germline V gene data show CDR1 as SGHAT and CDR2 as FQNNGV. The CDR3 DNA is TGTGCCAGCAGCTTCAGTGAAAACCTGGATGGCTACACCTTC. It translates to CASSFSENLDGYTF.

The CDR3 DNA reads as TGTGCCAGCAGTGATGATAGGACAGGGGGGAGGTACACTGAAGCTTTCTTT. This codes for CASSDDRTGGRYTEAFF. The chain has TRBV2 and TRBJ1-1; 10 bases are shared with TRBD1. This CDR3 is built from 17 residues. Per germline, CDR1 SNHLY and CDR2 FYNNEI. V lost 3 bases to trimming and J lost 3 bases; unmatched junction nucleotides: 10.

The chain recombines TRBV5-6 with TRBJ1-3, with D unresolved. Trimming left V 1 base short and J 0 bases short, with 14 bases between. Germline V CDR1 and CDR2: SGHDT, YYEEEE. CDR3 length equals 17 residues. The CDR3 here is CASSLFSTERSGNTIYF. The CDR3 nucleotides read TGTGCCAGCAGCTTGTTTTCGACGGAGCGCTCTGGAAACACCATATATTTT. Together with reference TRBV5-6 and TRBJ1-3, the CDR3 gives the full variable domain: DAGVTQSPTHLIKTRGQQVTLRCSPKSGHDTVSWYQQALGQGPQFIFQYYEEEERQRGNFPDRFSGHQFPNYSSELNVNALLLGDSALYLCASSLFSTERSGNTIYFGEGSWLTVV.